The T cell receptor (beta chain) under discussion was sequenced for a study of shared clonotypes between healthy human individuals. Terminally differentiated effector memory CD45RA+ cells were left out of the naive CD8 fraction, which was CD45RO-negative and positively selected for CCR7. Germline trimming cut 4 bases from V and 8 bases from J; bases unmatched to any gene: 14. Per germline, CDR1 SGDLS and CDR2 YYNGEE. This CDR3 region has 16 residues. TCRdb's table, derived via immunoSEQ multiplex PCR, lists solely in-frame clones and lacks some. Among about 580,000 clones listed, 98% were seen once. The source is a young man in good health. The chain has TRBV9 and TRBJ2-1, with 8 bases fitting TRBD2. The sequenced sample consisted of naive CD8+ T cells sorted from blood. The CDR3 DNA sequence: TGTGCCAGCAGCTCCAGACGAGCGGGAGACGCCGATGAGCAGTTCTTC. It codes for CASSSRRAGDADEQFF.